The 26 T cell receptor beta chains in this list originate from one sample, sequenced in a study of blood T cell repertoires in COVID-19 (dated by TCRdb to 2020 to 2022). The library was generated by the immunoSEQ multiplex PCR assay. The source is immuneACCESS, and TCRdb retained only in-frame sequences with V and J called. Part of the clones is not carried over; for the studies checked, unresolved V genes explain less than half of this, and the remainder is unexplained. The sample yields 300,000 or so clones; roughly nine tenths were counted once. The ten largest clonotypes hold around 2.6% of the sample. Sequenced material: PBMCs or T cells enriched from blood (not recorded which). These receptors all stem from a man in his fifties or sixties who had recovered from COVID-19.

The J gene is TRBJ2-3, the V gene TRBV4-2; maybe TRBD2 (7 bases). Germline CDR1 is LGHNA and CDR2 is YNFKEQ. The V gene lost 1 base and the J gene lost 2 bases, with 10 bases spanning the gap. This CDR3 contains 15 residues. The CDR3 protein is CASSQGAGATDTQYF. The DNA of the CDR3 is TGTGCCAGCAGCCAAGGGGCGGGGGCCACAGATACGCAGTATTTT.

J is TRBJ1-1 and V is TRBV12-3 or TRBV12-4, with D possibly TRBD1 on 5 matching bases. This CDR3 region has 13 residues. Trimming shortened V by 7 bases and J by 1 base, and 10 bases separated the two germline ends. The CDR3 sequence is CASTRGGNTEAFF. As DNA, the CDR3 is TGTGCCAGCACCCGGGGGGGGAACACTGAAGCTTTCTTT.

The rearrangement uses TRBV5-8 and TRBJ2-3, with D perhaps matching TRBD1 (6 bases). There are 11 residues in the CDR3. Germline values: CDR1 SGHTS, CDR2 YDEGEE. Trimming left V 4 bases short and J 11 bases short, with 11 bases between. Written as DNA, the CDR3 is TGTGCCAGCAGCCCACAAGGGGGGCAGTATTTT. Translation: CASSPQGGQYF.

The V call is TRBV7-3, the J call TRBJ2-1, with D hard to call. Trimming pared 8 bases from V and 4 bases from J, leaving 6 bases between. CDR3 length equals 11 residues. Germline CDR1 and CDR2: SGHTA and FQGTGA. CDR3 DNA sequence: TGTGCCAGCGCGGAATACAATGAGCAGTTCTTC. It specifies CASAEYNEQFF.

V usage is TRBV7-9 and J usage is TRBJ2-7; D may be TRBD2 (6 bases). This CDR3 has 15 residues. CDR1 and CDR2 (germline): SEHNR, FQNEAQ (reference sequence). V was shortened by 1 base and J by 3 bases, with 13 bases between the two germline ends. CDR3 coding DNA: TGTGCCAGCAGCTTAGGTTTCGGGACTTTCTACGAGCAGTACTTC. Its translation is CASSLGFGTFYEQYF. Based on the CDR3 plus reference TRBV7-9 and TRBJ2-7, the full variable domain is DTGVSQNPRHKITKRGQNVTFRCDPISEHNRLYWYRQTLGQGPEFLTYFQNEAQLEKSRLLSDRFSAERPKGSFSTLEIQRTEQGDSAMYLCASSLGFGTFYEQYFGPGTRLTVT.

The chain uses TRBV9 and TRBJ1-1; TRBD1 might be the D (5 bases). Germline assignment: CDR1 SGDLS and CDR2 YYNGEE. Trimming took off 0 bases at V and 5 bases at J, with 11 bases between the two ends. CDR3 length: 14 residues. This chain's CDR3 is CASSVDSRVTEAFF. In DNA form, the CDR3 reads TGTGCCAGCAGCGTAGACAGCAGGGTTACTGAAGCTTTCTTT.

This clone was picked up one time. The chain is built from TRBV5-1 and TRBJ2-2; TRBD2 matches at 12 bases. With V trimmed by 4 bases and J by 1 base, 8 bases remained unmatched. The V gene's germline CDR1 is SGHRS and CDR2 YFSETQ. This CDR3 has 18 residues. CDR3 sequence reads: CASSRTSGVNLNTGELFF. CDR3 DNA sequence: TGCGCCAGCAGCCGGACTAGCGGGGTAAACCTGAACACCGGGGAGCTGTTTTTT.

The chain employs TRBV6-6 and TRBJ1-5; 9 bases match TRBD1. The CDR3 is made up of 16 amino acids. Trimming at V came to 1 base and at J to 6 bases, leaving 7 bases not matched to a gene. Germline V gene lookup returns CDR1 MNHNY and CDR2 SVGAGI (reference sequence). CDR3 coding DNA: TGTGCCAGCAGTTACTGGGACAGGGCGGAGCGTCAGCCCCAGCATTTT. It codes for CASSYWDRAERQPQHF.

This chain connects TRBV27 to TRBJ1-5, with 8 positions matching TRBD1. The CDR3 has 13 amino acids. V was pared by 6 bases and J by 5 bases, with 3 bases of the junction left unmatched. The V gene's germline CDR1 is MNHEY and CDR2 SMNVEV (reference sequence). The CDR3 coding sequence is TGTGCCAGCAGGACAGGGGCGGATCAGCCCCAGCATTTT. Translation gives CASRTGADQPQHF.

This clone appeared a few times. CDR3 loop: CASSDWGTGLSDTEAFF. CDR3 DNA sequence: TGTGCCAGCAGTGATTGGGGCACAGGGTTATCGGACACTGAAGCTTTCTTT. The chain has TRBV6-2 or TRBV6-3 and TRBJ1-1; maybe TRBD1 (6 bases). Germline CDR1 reads MNHEY; CDR2 reads SVGEGT. Trimming left V 5 bases short and J 3 bases short, with 22 bases between. The CDR3 is made up of 17 amino acids.

The chain couples TRBV6-2 or TRBV6-3 to TRBJ2-2; TRBD2 is a possible D gene (5 bases). CDR1 is MNHEY and CDR2 is SVGEGT in the germline V gene. V lost 5 bases and J 6 bases, leaving 13 bases between the germline ends. CDR3 length: 14 residues. CDR3 loop: CASSDPSFPGELFF. DNA of the CDR3: TGTGCCAGCAGTGACCCTAGCTTCCCCGGGGAGCTGTTTTTT.

J is TRBJ1-1 and V is TRBV25-1; maybe TRBD1 (5 bases). V lost 5 bases and J 5 bases, leaving 12 bases between the germline ends. Germline values: CDR1 MGHDK, CDR2 SYGVNS. This CDR3 is built from 13 residues. CDR3 region: CASSRQGGTEAFF. In DNA, the CDR3 is TGTGCCAGCAGTAGGCAGGGTGGGACTGAAGCTTTCTTT.

The chain has TRBV25-1 and TRBJ2-7; 8 bases agree with TRBD2. Germline V gene lookup returns CDR1 MGHDK and CDR2 SYGVNS. Germline trimming cut 5 bases from V and 7 bases from J; bases unmatched to any gene: 10. CDR3 length: 14 residues. CDR3 protein: CASSRASGSSEQYF. The CDR3 DNA sequence: TGTGCCAGCAGTAGGGCAAGCGGGAGCAGTGAGCAGTACTTC.

V and J are TRBV5-1 and TRBJ1-3, with D possibly TRBD1 on 5 matching bases. Trimming took 1 base from V and 4 from J, leaving 21 bases between them. There are 18 residues in the CDR3. Germline CDR1 is SGHRS and CDR2 is YFSETQ. The CDR3 spells CASSLYGRAGERGNTIYF. The CDR3 bases are TGCGCCAGCAGCTTGTACGGCCGGGCGGGGGAGCGCGGAAACACCATATATTTT. The full variable domain, its missing parts supplied by reference TRBV5-1 and TRBJ1-3, is KAGVTQTPRYLIKTRGQQVTLSCSPISGHRSVSWYQQTPGQGLQFLFEYFSETQRNKGNFPGRFSGRQFSNSRSEMNVSTLELGDSALYLCASSLYGRAGERGNTIYFGEGSWLTVV.

The chain combines TRBV19 with TRBJ1-2; 7 bases map to TRBD1. The CDR3 contains 13 residues. Germline values: CDR1 LNHDA, CDR2 SQIVND (reference sequence). V lost 3 bases to trimming and J lost 3 bases; unmatched junction nucleotides: 1. CDR3 residues: CASSMGQYYGYTF. CDR3 DNA: TGTGCCAGTAGTATGGGACAGTACTATGGCTACACCTTC.

The J gene is TRBJ1-2, the V gene TRBV19; TRBD1 agrees at 10 bases. Germline CDR1 and CDR2: LNHDA and SQIVND (reference sequence). The CDR3 is made up of 15 amino acids. CDR3 sequence: CATKAAGTGDYGYTF. In DNA, the CDR3 is TGTGCAACAAAAGCGGCCGGGACAGGGGACTATGGCTACACCTTC.

This clone was found a few times. The V gene is TRBV4-1, the J gene TRBJ2-7; no clear D gene. From germline, CDR1 is MGHRA and CDR2 YSYEKL. The V end was cut by 1 base, the J end by 4 bases, with 14 bases between. The CDR3 contains 15 residues. This chain's CDR3 is CASSQGWQLPYEQYF. CDR3 nucleotides: TGCGCCAGCAGCCAAGGGTGGCAGTTGCCTTACGAGCAGTACTTC.

The gene calls are TRBV5-1 and TRBJ2-1; no definite D call. Germline V gene lookup returns CDR1 SGHRS and CDR2 YFSETQ. The CDR3 consists of 12 residues. V lost 4 bases and J 9 bases, leaving 11 bases between the germline ends. The CDR3 protein is CASSQAVGEQFF. The CDR3 DNA sequence: TGCGCCAGCAGCCAGGCTGTCGGTGAGCAGTTCTTC.

V gene TRBV6-5 combines with J gene TRBJ2-3; 10 bases align to TRBD2. CDR3 length equals 14 residues. Trimming removed 6 bases from V and 3 bases from J; junction bases left unmatched: 3. In germline, CDR1 is MNHEY, CDR2 SVGAGI. The CDR3: CASRRGLATDTQYF. CDR3 bases: TGTGCCAGCAGGCGGGGACTAGCGACAGATACGCAGTATTTT.

This chain joins TRBV10-3 and TRBJ1-5, with a tentative D call TRBD1 (5 bases). This CDR3 contains 14 residues. V dropped 5 bases and J dropped 0 bases, with 8 bases sitting between them. Per the germline V gene, CDR1 is ENHRY and CDR2 is SYGVKD. The CDR3 DNA follows: TGTGCCATCAGTTCCCAGGGTAGCAATCAGCCCCAGCATTTT. This gives the protein CAISSQGSNQPQHF.

The V call is TRBV11-3, the J call TRBJ2-2; maybe TRBD1 (6 bases). This CDR3 region has 18 residues. Looked up from germline, CDR1 is SGHNT and CDR2 is YENEEA. Trimming removed 3 bases at V and 3 bases at J, with 20 bases between. The CDR3 loop is CASSFEGLWQGYTGELFF. The CDR3 DNA is TGTGCCAGCAGCTTCGAGGGGTTGTGGCAGGGGTACACCGGGGAGCTGTTTTTT.

This chain links TRBV5-1 with TRBJ1-4, with a possible D match to TRBD1 (5 bases). The CDR3 is 14 residues long. Germline CDR1 and CDR2: SGHRS and YFSETQ. The germline V and J ends were trimmed by 5 bases and 0 bases, with 8 bases remaining between them. CDR3 bases: TGCGCCAGCAGGGGGACTGCAACTAATGAAAAACTGTTTTTT. Protein product: CASRGTATNEKLFF.

This clone was counted many times. The chain links TRBV10-3 to TRBJ2-7; possibly TRBD1 for D (6 bases). Trimming took off 4 bases at V and 6 bases at J, with 16 bases between the two ends. CDR3 length: 14 residues. Germline V lookup: CDR1 ENHRY, CDR2 SYGVKD. Here the CDR3 reads CAISGTVPTIEQYF. CDR3 bases: TGTGCCATCAGTGGGACAGTTCCTACTATCGAGCAGTACTTC.

The V call is TRBV10-1, the J call TRBJ1-2; no firm D call. This CDR3 is built from 13 residues. Germline-derived CDR1 and CDR2 are WNHNN and SYGVQD (reference sequence). V lost 7 bases and J 0 bases, leaving 9 bases between the germline ends. CDR3 sequence reads: CASKSNSNYGYTF. As DNA, the CDR3 is TGCGCCAGCAAATCAAATTCTAACTATGGCTACACCTTC.

The table lists this clone with a count of one. The chain combines TRBV29-1 with TRBJ2-2; D perhaps matches TRBD2 (5 bases). CDR1 and CDR2 from the germline V gene are SQVTM and ANQGSEA. CDR3 length: 12 amino acids. The V and J ends lost 7 bases and 2 bases respectively, with 8 bases between them. CDR3 in amino acids: CSATGNTGELFF. The CDR3 nucleotides are TGCAGCGCAACGGGAAACACCGGGGAGCTGTTTTTT.

This clone was seen more than once but under ten times. The chain recombines TRBV30 with TRBJ2-3; TRBD2 matches at 13 bases. The germline CDR1 and CDR2 sequences are GTSNPN and SVGIG (reference sequence). The CDR3 length is 15 residues. Trimming took 3 bases from V and 8 from J; bases not matched to a gene: 8. CDR3 in amino acids: CAWRGLAGSRGTQYF. The DNA for the CDR3 is TGTGCCTGGAGGGGACTAGCGGGGTCTCGGGGTACGCAGTATTTT.